Below, 11 T cell receptor beta chains from the same sample are listed, as sequenced in a study of cytomegalovirus exposure and HLA in healthy donors. The PCR used 60 Vbeta and 13 Jbeta primers. Clones were read by immunoSEQ multiplex PCR, and TCRdb kept only the in-frame ones, dropping some. The data show fewer than 120,000 clones, with around 85% seen just once and 6.2% held by the top ten. Sequenced sample: PBMCs. The receptor source for this set is a man in his thirties or forties in good health and CMV-seropositive.

V usage is TRBV5-3 and J usage is TRBJ1-2; TRBD1 matches at 7 bases. TRBV5-3 is filed as an ORF, its function uncertain. There are 14 residues in the CDR3. V lost 5 bases to trimming and J lost 5 bases; unmatched junction nucleotides: 9. CDR3 sequence (DNA): TGTGCCAGAAGGCCCGAGGGACAGTATTATGGCTACACCTTC. This sequence encodes CARRPEGQYYGYTF.

The chain couples TRBV7-9 to TRBJ2-3, with a weak D call TRBD1 (6 bases). The CDR3 sequence is 15 residues long. Per germline, CDR1 SEHNR and CDR2 FQNEAQ (reference sequence). Trimming shortened V by 5 bases and J by 3 bases, and 15 bases separated the two germline ends. The DNA for the CDR3 is TGTGCCAGCAGCCGCTTACGTACAGGGACAGATACGCAGTATTTT. Translating it yields CASSRLRTGTDTQYF.

The CDR3, as DNA: TGTGCCAGCAGGCAGGGTGAGGCCGCGCAGTACTTC. Translated, it gives CASRQGEAAQYF. The V call is TRBV5-6, the J call TRBJ2-7; D perhaps matches TRBD1 (5 bases). V gave up 5 bases and J gave up 9 bases, with 15 bases separating them. The CDR3 is 12 residues long. Germline values: CDR1 SGHDT, CDR2 YYEEEE.

The rearrangement links TRBV7-3 to TRBJ2-3; no clear D. V lost 4 bases and J lost 0, with 17 bases in between. Germline CDR1 is SGHTA and CDR2 is FQGTGA. The CDR3 consists of 17 residues. The CDR3 reads CASSSDWRQGSTDTQYF. The CDR3 coding sequence is TGTGCCAGCAGCTCCGATTGGCGGCAAGGAAGCACAGATACGCAGTATTTT.

Ten or more counts support this clone. The chain recombines TRBV14 with TRBJ1-1; D unclear. Trimming took 2 bases from V and 3 from J, leaving 10 bases between them. This CDR3 is 14 amino acids long. Germline V CDR1 and CDR2: SGHDN, FVKESK. The CDR3 region is CASSQSQAHTEAFF. CDR3 coding DNA: TGTGCCAGCAGCCAAAGCCAGGCTCACACTGAAGCTTTCTTT.

This chain joins TRBV9 and TRBJ1-3, with a tentative D call TRBD1 (5 bases). CDR1 is SGDLS, CDR2 YYNGEE, per germline. This CDR3 region has 17 residues. V was trimmed by 0 bases and J by 4 bases, leaving 17 bases between them. The CDR3 region is CASSVGGGGVPGNTIYF. The CDR3 DNA follows: TGTGCCAGCAGCGTAGGGGGAGGAGGGGTCCCCGGAAACACCATATATTTT.

This clone was picked up a small number of times. The chain uses TRBV9 and TRBJ1-2; maybe TRBD1 (6 bases). Germline lookup yields CDR1 SGDLS and CDR2 YYNGEE. With 4 bases removed from V and 4 bases from J, the gap between germline ends came to 17 bases. The CDR3 length is 15 residues. The chain's CDR3 is CASSHPGGAGYGYTF. CDR3 nucleotide sequence: TGTGCCAGCAGCCACCCGGGGGGGGCTGGCTATGGCTACACCTTC.

The CDR3 sequence is CASSKQGSGYGYTF. CDR3 nucleotides: TGTGCCAGCAGTAAACAGGGGTCCGGCTATGGCTACACCTTC. V and J are TRBV6-6 and TRBJ1-2; 7 nucleotides agree with TRBD1. CDR1 and CDR2 from the germline V gene are MNHNY and SVGAGI (reference sequence). The CDR3 is 14 amino acids. J lost 4 bases, V lost 5 bases, and 7 bases had no gene match.

V and J are TRBV4-1 and TRBJ1-6; the D is unclear. Trimming removed 0 bases at V and 6 bases at J, with 12 bases between. CDR1 MGHRA and CDR2 YSYEKL come from the germline V gene. This CDR3 contains 16 residues. The CDR3 nucleotides are TGCGCCAGCAGCCAAGATTCTGTTGGCAGTAATTCACCCCTCCACTTT. Translation gives CASSQDSVGSNSPLHF.

A few counts support this clone. The chain recombines TRBV7-9 with TRBJ1-1; 9 bases are shared with TRBD1. Trimming took 1 base from V and 3 from J; bases not matched to a gene: 15. CDR1 is SEHNR, CDR2 FQNEAQ, per germline (reference sequence). The CDR3 length is 19 residues. Here the CDR3 reads CASSLVQGAGVEGDTEAFF. The CDR3 DNA sequence: TGTGCCAGCAGCTTAGTACAGGGGGCCGGAGTTGAGGGCGACACTGAAGCTTTCTTT.

Worth noting for this clone: A junction boundary mismatches the germline segment, possibly from a read error. The chain employs TRBV7-9 and TRBJ2-2, with D unresolved. The CDR3 is made up of 14 amino acids. The germline gives CDR1 SEHNR, CDR2 FQNEAQ (reference sequence). In DNA, the CDR3 is TGTTCCAGCAGCTTATCTTCTCGCGCAGGGGAGCTGTTTTTT. Translating gives CSSSLSSRAGELFF. The whole variable domain, filled in from reference TRBV7-9 and TRBJ2-2, reads DTGVSQNPRHKITKRGQNVTFRCDPISEHNRLYWYRQTLGQGPEFLTYFQNEAQLEKSRLLSDRFSAERPKGSFSTLEIQRTEQGDSAMYLCSSSLSSRAGELFFGEGSRLTVL.